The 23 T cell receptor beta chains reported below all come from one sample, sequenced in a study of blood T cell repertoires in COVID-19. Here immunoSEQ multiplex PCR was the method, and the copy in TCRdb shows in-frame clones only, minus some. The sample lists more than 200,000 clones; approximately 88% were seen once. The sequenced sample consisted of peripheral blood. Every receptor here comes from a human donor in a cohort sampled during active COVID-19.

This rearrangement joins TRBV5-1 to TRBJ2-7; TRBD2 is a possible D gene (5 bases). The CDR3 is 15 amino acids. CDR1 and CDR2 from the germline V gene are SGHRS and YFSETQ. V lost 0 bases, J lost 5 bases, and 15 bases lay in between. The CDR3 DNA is TGCGCCAGCAGCTTGGCCGGACTTATGTCCCACGAGCAGTACTTC. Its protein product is CASSLAGLMSHEQYF. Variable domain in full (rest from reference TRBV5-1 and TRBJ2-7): KAGVTQTPRYLIKTRGQQVTLSCSPISGHRSVSWYQQTPGQGLQFLFEYFSETQRNKGNFPGRFSGRQFSNSRSEMNVSTLELGDSALYLCASSLAGLMSHEQYFGPGTRLTVT.

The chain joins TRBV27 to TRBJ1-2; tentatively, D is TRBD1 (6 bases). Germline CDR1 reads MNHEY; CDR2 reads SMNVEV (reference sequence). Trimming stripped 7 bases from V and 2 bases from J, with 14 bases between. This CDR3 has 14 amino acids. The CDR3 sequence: CASTRGGGNYGYTF. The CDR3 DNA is TGTGCCAGCACGAGAGGGGGTGGGAACTATGGCTACACCTTC.

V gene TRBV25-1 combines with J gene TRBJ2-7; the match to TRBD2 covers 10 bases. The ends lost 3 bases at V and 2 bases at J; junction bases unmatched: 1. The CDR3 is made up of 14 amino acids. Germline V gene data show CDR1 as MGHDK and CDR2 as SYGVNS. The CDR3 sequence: CASSESGGAYEQYF. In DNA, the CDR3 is TGTGCCAGCAGTGAGAGCGGGGGGGCCTACGAGCAGTACTTC.

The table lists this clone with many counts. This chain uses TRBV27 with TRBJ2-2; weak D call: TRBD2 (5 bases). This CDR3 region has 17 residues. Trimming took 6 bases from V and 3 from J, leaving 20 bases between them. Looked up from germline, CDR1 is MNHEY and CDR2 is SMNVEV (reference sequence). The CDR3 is CASSLGPDGLDTGELFF. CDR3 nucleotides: TGTGCCAGCAGCCTAGGGCCCGACGGACTGGACACCGGGGAGCTGTTTTTT.

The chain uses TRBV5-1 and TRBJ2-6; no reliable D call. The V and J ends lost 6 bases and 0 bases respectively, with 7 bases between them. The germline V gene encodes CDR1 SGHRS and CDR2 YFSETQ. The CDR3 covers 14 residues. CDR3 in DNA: TGCGCCAGCACACAGAACTCTGGGGCCAACGTCCTGACTTTC. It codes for CASTQNSGANVLTF.

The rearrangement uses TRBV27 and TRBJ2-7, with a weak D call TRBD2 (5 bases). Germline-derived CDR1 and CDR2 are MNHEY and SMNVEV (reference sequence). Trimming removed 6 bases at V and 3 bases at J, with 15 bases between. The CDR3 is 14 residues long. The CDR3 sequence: CASRGDENNYEQYF. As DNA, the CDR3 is TGTGCCAGCAGGGGAGACGAGAACAACTACGAGCAGTACTTC.

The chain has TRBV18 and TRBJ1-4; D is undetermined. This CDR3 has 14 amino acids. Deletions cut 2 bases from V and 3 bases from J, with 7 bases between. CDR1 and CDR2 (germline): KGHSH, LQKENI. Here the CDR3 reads CASSPLPANEKLFF. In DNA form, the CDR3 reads TGTGCCAGCTCACCATTGCCGGCTAATGAAAAACTGTTTTTT.

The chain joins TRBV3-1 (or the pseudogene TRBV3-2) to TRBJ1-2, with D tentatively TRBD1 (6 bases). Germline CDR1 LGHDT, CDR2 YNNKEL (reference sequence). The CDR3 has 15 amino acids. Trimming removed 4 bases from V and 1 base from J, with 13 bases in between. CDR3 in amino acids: CASSPSPGDNYGYTF. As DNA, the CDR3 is TGTGCCAGCAGCCCTTCACCAGGGGATAACTATGGCTACACCTTC.

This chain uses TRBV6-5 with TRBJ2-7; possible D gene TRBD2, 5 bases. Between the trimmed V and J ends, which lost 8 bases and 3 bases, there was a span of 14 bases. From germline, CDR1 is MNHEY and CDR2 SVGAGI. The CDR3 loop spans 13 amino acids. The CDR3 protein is CASGLNKGYEQYF. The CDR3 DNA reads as TGTGCCAGCGGACTGAATAAGGGCTACGAGCAGTACTTC.

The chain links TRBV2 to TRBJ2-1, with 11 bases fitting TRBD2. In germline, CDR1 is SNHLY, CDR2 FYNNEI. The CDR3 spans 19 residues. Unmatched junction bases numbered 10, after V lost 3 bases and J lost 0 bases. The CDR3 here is CASSEFLAGGGGSYNEQFF. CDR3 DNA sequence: TGTGCCAGCAGTGAGTTCCTAGCGGGAGGTGGGGGCTCCTACAATGAGCAGTTCTTC.

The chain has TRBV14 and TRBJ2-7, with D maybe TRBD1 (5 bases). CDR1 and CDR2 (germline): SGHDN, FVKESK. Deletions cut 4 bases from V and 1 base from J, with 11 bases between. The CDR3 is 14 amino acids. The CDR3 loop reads CASSLGVGSYEQYF. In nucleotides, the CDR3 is TGTGCCAGCAGCCTAGGGGTCGGGTCCTACGAGCAGTACTTC. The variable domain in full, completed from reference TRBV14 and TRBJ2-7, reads EAGVTQFPSHSVIEKGQTVTLRCDPISGHDNLYWYRRVMGKEIKFLLHFVKESKQDESGMPNNRFLAERTGGTYSTLKVQPAELEDSGVYFCASSLGVGSYEQYFGPGTRLTVT.

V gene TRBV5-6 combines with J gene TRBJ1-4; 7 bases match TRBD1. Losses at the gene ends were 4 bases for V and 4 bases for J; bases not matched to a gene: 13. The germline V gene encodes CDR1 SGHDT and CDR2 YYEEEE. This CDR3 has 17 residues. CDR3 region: CASSLETGTAYNEKLFF. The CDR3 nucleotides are TGTGCCAGCAGCCTAGAAACAGGGACAGCGTATAATGAAAAACTGTTTTTT.

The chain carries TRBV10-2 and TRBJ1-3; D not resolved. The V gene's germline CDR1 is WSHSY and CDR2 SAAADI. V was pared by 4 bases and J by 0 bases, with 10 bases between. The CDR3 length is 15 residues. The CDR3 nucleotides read TGCGCCAGCAGTGCTTCAGCGAGCTCTGGAAACACCATATATTTT. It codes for CASSASASSGNTIYF.

The CDR3, as DNA: TGTGCCAGCAGCTTAACCCCTAGCGGGGGTGAGCAGTACTTC. Its protein product is CASSLTPSGGEQYF. The rearrangement links TRBV11-3 to TRBJ2-7; TRBD2 matches at 10 bases. Germline V gives CDR1 SGHNT, CDR2 YENEEA. The trim removed 2 bases at V and 7 bases at J, leaving 5 bases unmatched. The CDR3 consists of 14 residues.

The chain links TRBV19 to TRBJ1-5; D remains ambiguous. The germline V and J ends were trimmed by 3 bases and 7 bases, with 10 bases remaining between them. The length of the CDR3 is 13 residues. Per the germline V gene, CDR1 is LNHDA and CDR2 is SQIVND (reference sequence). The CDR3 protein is CASSIQPGQPQHF. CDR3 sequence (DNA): TGTGCCAGTAGTATCCAACCGGGGCAGCCCCAGCATTTT. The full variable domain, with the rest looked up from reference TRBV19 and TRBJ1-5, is DGGITQSPKYLFRKEGQNVTLSCEQNLNHDAMYWYRQDPGQGLRLIYYSQIVNDFQKGDIAEGYSVSREKKESFPLTVTSAQKNPTAFYLCASSIQPGQPQHFGDGTRLSIL.

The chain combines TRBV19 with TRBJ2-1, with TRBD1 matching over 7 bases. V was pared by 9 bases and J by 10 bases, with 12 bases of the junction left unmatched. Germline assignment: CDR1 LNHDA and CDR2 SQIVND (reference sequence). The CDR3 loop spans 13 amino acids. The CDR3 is CASRNRGAEEQFF. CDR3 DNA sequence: TGTGCCAGCCGGAACAGGGGCGCGGAGGAGCAGTTCTTC.

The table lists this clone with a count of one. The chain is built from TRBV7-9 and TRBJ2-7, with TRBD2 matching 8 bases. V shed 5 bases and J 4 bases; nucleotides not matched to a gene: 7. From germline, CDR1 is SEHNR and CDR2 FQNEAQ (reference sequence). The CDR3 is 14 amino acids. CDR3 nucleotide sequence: TGTGCCAGCAGCCCGTCGGGGGGGATTTACGAGCAGTACTTC. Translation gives CASSPSGGIYEQYF.

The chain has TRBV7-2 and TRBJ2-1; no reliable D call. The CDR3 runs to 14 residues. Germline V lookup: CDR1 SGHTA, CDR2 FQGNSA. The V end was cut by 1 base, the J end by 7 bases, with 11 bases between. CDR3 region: CASSLGGSMNEQFF. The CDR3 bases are TGTGCCAGCAGCTTAGGAGGTAGTATGAATGAGCAGTTCTTC.

For the CDR3, the DNA is TGTGCCAGTATACCCCGTGGGACAGGGGGTTTCACTGAAGCTTTCTTT. It translates to CASIPRGTGGFTEAFF. V usage is TRBV19 and J usage is TRBJ1-1; 11 bases are shared with TRBD1. V shed 7 bases, J shed 4 bases, and the junction held 11 bases outside the gene matches. Germline-derived CDR1 and CDR2 are LNHDA and SQIVND (reference sequence). CDR3 length: 16 residues.

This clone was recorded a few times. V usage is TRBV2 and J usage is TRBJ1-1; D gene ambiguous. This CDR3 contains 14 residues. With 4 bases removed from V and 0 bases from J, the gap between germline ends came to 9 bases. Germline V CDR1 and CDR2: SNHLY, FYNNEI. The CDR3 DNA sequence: TGTGCCAGCAGTGCGAGGGAGCTGAACACTGAAGCTTTCTTT. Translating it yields CASSARELNTEAFF. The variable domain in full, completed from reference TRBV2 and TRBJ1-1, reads EPEVTQTPSHQVTQMGQEVILRCVPISNHLYFYWYRQILGQKVEFLVSFYNNEISEKSEIFDDQFSVERPDGSNFTLKIRSTKLEDSAMYFCASSARELNTEAFFGQGTRLTVV.

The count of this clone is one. In DNA, the CDR3 is TGTGCCAGCAGCGTAGGTTGGCCGAATGAGCAGTTCTTC. This sequence encodes CASSVGWPNEQFF. The chain couples TRBV9 to TRBJ2-1; D gene uncertain. V was cut by 0 bases and J by 7 bases, with 8 bases left in between. Germline CDR1 SGDLS, CDR2 YYNGEE. The CDR3 extends over 13 amino acids.

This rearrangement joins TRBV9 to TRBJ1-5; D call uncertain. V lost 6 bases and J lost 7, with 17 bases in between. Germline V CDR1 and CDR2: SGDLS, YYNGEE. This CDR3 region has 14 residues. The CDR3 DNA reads TGTGCCAGCACCCCAACGGGGTCTGGGCAGCCCCAGCATTTT. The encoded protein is CASTPTGSGQPQHF.

Here the CDR3 DNA reads TGTGCCAGCAGTGGCGGACCCCCGGGGGAGCAGTACTTC. Translated: CASSGGPPGEQYF. The V gene is TRBV2, the J gene TRBJ2-7; D perhaps matches TRBD2 (5 bases). This CDR3 region has 13 residues. Germline CDR1 reads SNHLY; CDR2 reads FYNNEI. Trimming pared 4 bases from V and 7 bases from J, leaving 14 bases between.